These 8 T cell receptor beta chains were sequenced from one sample in a study of blood T cell repertoires in COVID-19 (dated by TCRdb to about 2020). The library was built by means of the immunoSEQ multiplex PCR assay. This is the immuneACCESS table as TCRdb keeps it, with only in-frame sequences that have V and J called. A part of the clones is gone; compared with another copy, unresolved V genes explain less than half, and the rest is unexplained. Recorded for this sample are 250,000 to 350,000 clones; 86% of them occurred a single time. The ten largest make up 2.5% to 3.5% of the sample. The specimen was peripheral blood. The receptor source for this set is a woman in her 30s with active or convalescent COVID-19.

V usage is TRBV7-9 and J usage is TRBJ1-3, with unresolved D. Germline assignment: CDR1 SEHNR and CDR2 FQNEAQ (reference sequence). CDR3 length equals 15 residues. V lost 5 bases, J lost 4 bases, and 15 bases lay in between. The CDR3 loop reads CASSPSEGTGNTIYF. The DNA for the CDR3 is TGTGCCAGCAGCCCCTCTGAGGGAACGGGAAACACCATATATTTT.

This chain joins TRBV5-4 and TRBJ1-6; TRBD1 matches at 7 bases. The V and J ends lost 3 bases and 5 bases, in that order; junction bases with no gene match: 8. There are 16 residues in the CDR3. Per germline, CDR1 SGHNT and CDR2 YYREEE (reference sequence). CDR3 sequence: CASSSAEQGNNSPLHF. The CDR3, as DNA: TGTGCCAGCAGCTCGGCGGAACAGGGGAATAATTCACCCCTCCACTTT.

The chain couples TRBV14 to TRBJ1-2, with a tentative D call TRBD1 (6 bases). V lost 3 bases and J 4 bases, leaving 12 bases between the germline ends. CDR3 length equals 14 residues. The germline CDR1 and CDR2 sequences are SGHDN and FVKESK. The CDR3 region is CASSHPTGPYGYTF. The CDR3 DNA reads TGTGCCAGCAGCCACCCAACAGGGCCCTATGGCTACACCTTC.

The rearrangement links TRBV7-2 to TRBJ1-1; D is unclear. Trimming shortened V by 1 base and J by 4 bases, and 10 bases separated the two germline ends. The germline V gene has CDR1 SGHTA and CDR2 FQGNSA. The CDR3 has 14 amino acids. CDR3 region: CASSLVAVLTEAFF. The CDR3 DNA reads TGTGCCAGCAGCTTAGTGGCAGTCCTCACTGAAGCTTTCTTT.

This chain joins TRBV5-6 and TRBJ2-2; TRBD1 might be the D (7 bases). The germline V and J ends were trimmed by 1 base and 4 bases, with 11 bases remaining between them. Germline V gene sequence: CDR1 SGHDT, CDR2 YYEEEE. The length of the CDR3 is 15 residues. CDR3 residues: CASSLFRGATGELFF. CDR3 DNA sequence: TGTGCCAGCAGCTTGTTCAGGGGGGCCACCGGGGAGCTGTTTTTT.

J is TRBJ1-4 and V is TRBV4-1; possible D gene TRBD1, 6 bases. CDR1 and CDR2 from the germline V gene are MGHRA and YSYEKL. Trimming took off 1 base at V and 7 bases at J, with 13 bases between the two ends. This CDR3 region has 15 residues. The DNA for the CDR3 is TGCGCCAGCAGCCAAGTGGGGCAGGGGAGTGAAAAACTGTTTTTT. It yields the protein CASSQVGQGSEKLFF.

The rearrangement joins TRBV9 to TRBJ2-7; D gene unclear. V lost 0 bases, J lost 0 bases, and 7 bases lay in between. There are 14 residues in the CDR3. The germline V gene encodes CDR1 SGDLS and CDR2 YYNGEE. The chain's CDR3 is CASSVGGLSYEQYF. The CDR3 DNA reads TGTGCCAGCAGCGTAGGTGGGCTCTCCTACGAGCAGTACTTC.

This clone was seen a handful of times. J is TRBJ2-1 and V is TRBV2; TRBD1 agrees at 7 bases. Germline trimming cut 6 bases from V and 2 bases from J; bases unmatched to any gene: 10. The CDR3 runs to 16 residues. Germline values: CDR1 SNHLY, CDR2 FYNNEI. CDR3 DNA: TGTGCCAGCAGGGGAAGACAGGGCACCCCCTACAATGAGCAGTTCTTC. Its protein product is CASRGRQGTPYNEQFF.